This is a list of T cell receptor beta chains from one sample in a study of OX40 agonist ivuxolimab in advanced cancers. The protocol was immunoSEQ multiplex PCR, while the TCRdb copy is restricted to in-frame clones and leaves out a portion. In the table there are 50,000 to 75,000 clones, roughly 85% of which are singletons. Sequences were derived from CD4+ or CD8+ T cells sorted from blood, sampled in a trial of the OX40 agonist ivuxolimab. The receptors come from an adult with an advanced solid tumor such as melanoma, head and neck, liver or kidney cancer. Each CDR3 is given with its conserved first and last residue. The D gene is left open where the match is weak. A clone size is listed for some rows: how often the clone was seen (once, few, many), or a class if it is expanded.

j_call d_call v_call clone_size cdr3_aa cdr3_nt
TRBJ2-4 - TRBV4-2 - CASRSGEGRAKNIQYF TGTGCCAGCAGGTCAGGAGAGGGACGAGCCAAAAACATTCAGTACTTC
TRBJ2-7 TRBD1 TRBV2 - CASNADRENEQYF TGTGCCAGCAATGCGGACAGGGAGAACGAGCAGTACTTC
TRBJ2-3 - TRBV14 - CASSPGTSTDTQYF TGTGCCAGCAGCCCCGGGACAAGCACAGATACGCAGTATTTT
TRBJ1-2 - TRBV19 - CASSPNNYGYTF TGTGCCAGCAGCCCAAACAACTATGGCTACACCTTC
TRBJ2-1 - TRBV4-1 - CASSQGNGPLGNEQFF TGCGCCAGCAGCCAAGGTAACGGCCCACTAGGGAATGAGCAGTTCTTC
TRBJ2-5 TRBD2 TRBV12-5 - CASLGGETQYF TGTGCTAGTCTCGGGGGGGAGACCCAGTACTTC
TRBJ1-1 - TRBV30 - CAWGQGNTEAFF TGTGCCTGGGGCCAGGGTAACACTGAAGCTTTCTTT
TRBJ2-7 - TRBV13 - CASSHKQLGGWSYEQYF TGTGCCAGCAGCCATAAACAACTAGGGGGGTGGTCTTACGAGCAGTACTTC
TRBJ2-1 - TRBV6-5 once CASSYSVPYNEQFF TGTGCCAGCAGTTACTCGGTCCCCTACAATGAGCAGTTCTTC
TRBJ2-7 - TRBV28 - CASSAPSLAGSSYEQYF TGTGCCAGCAGTGCACCATCCCTTGCCGGGAGCTCCTACGAGCAGTACTTC
TRBJ1-4 - TRBV7-6 once CASSLVAGSDKLLF TGTGCCAGCAGCTTAGTAGCAGGGAGTGACAAACTGCTTTTT
TRBJ2-3 TRBD2 TRBV10-1 - CASSDRGRAGDTQYF TGCGCCAGCAGTGATCGCGGGAGGGCCGGCGATACGCAGTATTTT
TRBJ2-7 - TRBV7-9 - CASSPGGLGGSYEQYF TGTGCCAGCAGCCCCGGAGGTCTCGGCGGATCCTACGAGCAGTACTTC
TRBJ2-7 - TRBV1 few CTSSPLLAGGPNRLEQYF TGCACCAGCAGCCCATTACTAGCGGGAGGCCCTAACCGACTCGAGCAGTACTTC
TRBJ2-7 - TRBV19 - CASIRWQSLTYEQYF TGTGCCAGTATTAGGTGGCAGAGCCTGACCTACGAGCAGTACTTC
TRBJ2-1 - TRBV21-1 few CASSKARTSGREPYNEQFF TGTGCCAGCAGCAAAGCCAGGACTAGCGGGAGAGAACCCTACAATGAGCAGTTCTTC
TRBJ2-1 TRBD1 TRBV5-1 - CASSGTGDGNEQFF TGCGCCAGCTCCGGGACAGGGGATGGCAATGAGCAGTTCTTC
TRBJ2-3 - TRBV30 - CAWSPQGDTQYF TGTGCCTGGAGTCCTCAGGGAGATACGCAGTATTTT
TRBJ2-5 - TRBV19 - CASSTPQETQYF TGTGCCAGTAGTACCCCACAGGAGACCCAGTACTTC
TRBJ1-3 TRBD1 TRBV2 once CASSGQGASRDSGNTIYF TGTGCCAGCAGTGGCCAGGGGGCCTCCCGCGACTCTGGAAACACCATATATTTT
TRBJ1-1 - TRBV5-1 - CASSLAQGMNTEAFF TGCGCCAGCAGCTTGGCCCAGGGAATGAACACTGAAGCTTTCTTT
TRBJ1-1 - TRBV6-6 - CAKDLRGTEAFF TGTGCCAAGGACCTCAGGGGAACTGAAGCTTTCTTT
TRBJ2-7 - TRBV18 - CASSPPSQDYEQYF TGTGCCAGCTCACCACCGTCACAGGACTACGAGCAGTACTTC
TRBJ2-3 - TRBV4-2 - CASRVEASTDTQYF TGTGCCAGCAGAGTCGAGGCTAGCACAGATACGCAGTATTTT
TRBJ1-2 TRBD1 TRBV6-6 - CASSYGTGGAGYTF TGTGCCAGCAGTTACGGGACAGGGGGCGCAGGCTACACCTTC
TRBJ2-3 - TRBV5-1 - CASSLFGASTDTQYF TGCGCCAGCAGCTTGTTCGGCGCCAGCACAGATACGCAGTATTTT
TRBJ2-7 - TRBV28 - CASSRGLNYEQYF TGTGCCAGCAGTAGGGGACTTAACTACGAGCAGTACTTC
TRBJ2-1 - TRBV28 - CASHTYNEQFF TGTGCCAGCCACACGTACAATGAGCAGTTCTTC
TRBJ2-3 TRBD2 TRBV5-1 once CASSLGSGGSTDTQYF TGCGCCAGCAGCTTGGGTAGCGGGGGTAGCACAGATACGCAGTATTTT
TRBJ2-5 - TRBV7-2 - CASSQNGHLQETQYF TGTGCCAGCAGTCAAAACGGGCACTTACAAGAGACCCAGTACTTC
TRBJ1-2 TRBD1 TRBV19 - CASRRTGPYGYTF TGTGCCAGTAGGAGGACAGGGCCCTATGGCTACACCTTC
TRBJ2-6 - TRBV19 - CASSSPTGANVLTF TGTGCCAGTAGTTCCCCGACTGGGGCCAACGTCCTGACTTTC
TRBJ2-1 - TRBV1 - CTSSQDRPVAGGGNEQFF TGCACCAGCAGCCAAGACCGTCCGGTAGCGGGAGGAGGCAATGAGCAGTTCTTC
TRBJ2-2 - TRBV6-1 - CASSEARANTGELFF TGTGCCAGCAGTGAAGCTCGGGCGAACACCGGGGAGCTGTTTTTT
TRBJ2-3 TRBD2 TRBV4-2 - CASSQGPLASADTQYF TGTGCCAGCAGCCAGGGACCACTAGCGTCCGCAGATACGCAGTATTTT
TRBJ2-4 TRBD2 TRBV7-9 - CASSPAGGIQYF TGTGCCAGCAGCCCAGCGGGGGGCATTCAGTACTTC
TRBJ2-1 TRBD2 TRBV2 - CASNTLAGRYNEQFF TGTGCCAGCAATACACTAGCGGGCCGTTACAATGAGCAGTTCTTC
TRBJ2-1 - TRBV7-2 - CASSSDFGSDEQFF TGTGCCAGCAGCTCTGACTTTGGGTCCGATGAGCAGTTCTTC
TRBJ2-7 - TRBV7-9 - CASSLSRNGQYF TGTGCCAGCAGCTTAAGTAGAAATGGGCAGTACTTC